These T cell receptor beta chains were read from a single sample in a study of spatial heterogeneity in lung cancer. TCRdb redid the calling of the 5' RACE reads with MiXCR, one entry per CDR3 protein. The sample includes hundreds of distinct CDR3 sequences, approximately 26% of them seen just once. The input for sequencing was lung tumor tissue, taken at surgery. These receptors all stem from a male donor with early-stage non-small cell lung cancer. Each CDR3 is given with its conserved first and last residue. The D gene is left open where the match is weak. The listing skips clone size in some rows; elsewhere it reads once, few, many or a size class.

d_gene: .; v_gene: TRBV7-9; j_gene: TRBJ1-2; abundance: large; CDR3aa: CASGEGTYGYTF
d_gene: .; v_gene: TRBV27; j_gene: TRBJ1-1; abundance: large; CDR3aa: CASSFLGKAFF
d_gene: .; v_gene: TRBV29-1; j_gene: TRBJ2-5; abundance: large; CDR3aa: CSVASGSGETQYF
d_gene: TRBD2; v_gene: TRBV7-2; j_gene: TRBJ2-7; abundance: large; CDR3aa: CASREGLAVSYEQYF
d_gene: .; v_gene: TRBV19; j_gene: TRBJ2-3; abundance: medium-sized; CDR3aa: CASSIGGRATDTQYF
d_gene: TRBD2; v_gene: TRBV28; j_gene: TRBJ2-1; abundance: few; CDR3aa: CASSFRLELAGGNNEQFF
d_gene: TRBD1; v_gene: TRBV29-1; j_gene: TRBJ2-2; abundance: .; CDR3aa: CSVDWTGNTGELFF
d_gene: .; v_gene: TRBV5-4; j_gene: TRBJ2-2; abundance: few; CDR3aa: CASSLEYTGELFF
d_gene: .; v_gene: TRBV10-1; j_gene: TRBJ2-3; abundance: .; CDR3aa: CASSGNNLDTQYF
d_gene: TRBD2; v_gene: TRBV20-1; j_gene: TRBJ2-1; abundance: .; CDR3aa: CSALAGGNYNEQFF
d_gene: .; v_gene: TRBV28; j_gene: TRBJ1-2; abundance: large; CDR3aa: CASSLSYLRQGDYGYTF
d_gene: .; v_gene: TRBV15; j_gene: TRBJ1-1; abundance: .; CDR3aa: CATGVRETTEAFF
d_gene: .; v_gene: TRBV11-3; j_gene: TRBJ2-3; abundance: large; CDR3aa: CASSSTGRNTDTQYF
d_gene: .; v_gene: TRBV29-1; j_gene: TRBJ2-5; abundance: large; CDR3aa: CSVLGRETQYF
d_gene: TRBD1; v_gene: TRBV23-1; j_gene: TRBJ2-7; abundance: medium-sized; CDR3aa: CASSLRGTGTREQYF
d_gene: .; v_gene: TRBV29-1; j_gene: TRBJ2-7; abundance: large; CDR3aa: CSVELGEQYF
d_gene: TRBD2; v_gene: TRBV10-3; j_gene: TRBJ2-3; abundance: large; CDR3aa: CAIAAGGVADTQYF
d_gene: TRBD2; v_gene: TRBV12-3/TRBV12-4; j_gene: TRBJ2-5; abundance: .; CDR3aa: CASSPPGTSGGTQYF
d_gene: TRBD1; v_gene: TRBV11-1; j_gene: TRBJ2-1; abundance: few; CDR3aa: CASSIRQGVINEQFF
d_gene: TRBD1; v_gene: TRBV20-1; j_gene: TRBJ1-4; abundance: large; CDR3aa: CSAIRGQGDEKLFF
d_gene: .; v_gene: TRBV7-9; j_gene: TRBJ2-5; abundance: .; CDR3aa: CASSLEEYQETQYF